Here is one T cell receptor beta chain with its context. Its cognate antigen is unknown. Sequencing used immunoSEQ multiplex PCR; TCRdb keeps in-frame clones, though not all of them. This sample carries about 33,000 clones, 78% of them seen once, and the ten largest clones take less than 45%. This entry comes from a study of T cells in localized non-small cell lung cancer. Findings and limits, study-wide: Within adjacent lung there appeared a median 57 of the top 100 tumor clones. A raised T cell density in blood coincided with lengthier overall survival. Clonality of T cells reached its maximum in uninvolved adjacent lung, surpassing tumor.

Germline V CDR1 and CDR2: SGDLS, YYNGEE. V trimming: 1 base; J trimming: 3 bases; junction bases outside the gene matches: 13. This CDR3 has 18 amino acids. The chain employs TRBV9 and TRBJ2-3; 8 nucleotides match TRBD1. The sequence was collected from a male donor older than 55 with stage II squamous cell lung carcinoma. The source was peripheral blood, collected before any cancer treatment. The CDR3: CASSVQGAPDRTTDTQYF. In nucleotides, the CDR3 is TGTGCCAGCAGCGTACAGGGGGCGCCGGATCGGACGACAGATACGCAGTATTTT.